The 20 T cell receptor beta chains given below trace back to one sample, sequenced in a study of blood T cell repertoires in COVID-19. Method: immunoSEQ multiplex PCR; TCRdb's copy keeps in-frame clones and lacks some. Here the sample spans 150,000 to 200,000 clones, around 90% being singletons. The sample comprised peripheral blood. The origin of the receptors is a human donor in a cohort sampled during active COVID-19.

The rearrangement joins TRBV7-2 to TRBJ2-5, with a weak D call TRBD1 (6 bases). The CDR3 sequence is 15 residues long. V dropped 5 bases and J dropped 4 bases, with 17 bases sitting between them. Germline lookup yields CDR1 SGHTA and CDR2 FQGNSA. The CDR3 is CASSPGDKKGETQYF. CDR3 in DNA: TGTGCCAGCAGCCCTGGGGACAAAAAGGGAGAGACCCAGTACTTC.

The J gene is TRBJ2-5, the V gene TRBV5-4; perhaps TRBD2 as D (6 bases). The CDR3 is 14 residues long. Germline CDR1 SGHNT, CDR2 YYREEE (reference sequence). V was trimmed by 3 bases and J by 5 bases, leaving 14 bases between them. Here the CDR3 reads CASSSRLGSETQYF. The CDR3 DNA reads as TGTGCCAGCAGCTCCAGACTAGGGTCGGAGACCCAGTACTTC.

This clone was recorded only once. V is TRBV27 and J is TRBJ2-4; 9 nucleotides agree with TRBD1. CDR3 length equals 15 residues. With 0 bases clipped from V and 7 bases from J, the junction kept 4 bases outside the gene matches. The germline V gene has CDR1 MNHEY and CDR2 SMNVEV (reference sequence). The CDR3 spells CASSLSGTGNNIQYF. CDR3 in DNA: TGTGCCAGCAGTTTATCCGGGACAGGGAACAACATTCAGTACTTC.

The CDR3 region has the DNA TGTGCCAGCAGCTTAGCCCCGGGACTGAGCAATGAGCAGTTCTTC. This translates into CASSLAPGLSNEQFF. The chain joins TRBV11-2 to TRBJ2-1; possible D gene TRBD2, 6 bases. Germline CDR1 and CDR2: SGHAT and FQNNGV. V was clipped by 1 base and J by 6 bases, with 13 bases between them. The CDR3 is made up of 15 amino acids. The full variable domain, completed using reference TRBV11-2 and TRBJ2-1, is EAGVAQSPRYKIIEKRQSVAFWCNPISGHATLYWYQQILGQGPKLLIQFQNNGVVDDSQLPKDRFSAERLKGVDSTLKIQPAKLEDSAVYLCASSLAPGLSNEQFFGPGTRLTVL.

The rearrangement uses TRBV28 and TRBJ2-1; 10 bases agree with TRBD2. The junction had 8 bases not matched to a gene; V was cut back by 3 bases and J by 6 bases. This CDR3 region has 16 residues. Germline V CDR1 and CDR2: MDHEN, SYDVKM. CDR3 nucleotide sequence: TGTGCCAGCAGTTTCCGCCTCAGCGGGAGGGCCAATGAGCAGTTCTTC. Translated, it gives CASSFRLSGRANEQFF.

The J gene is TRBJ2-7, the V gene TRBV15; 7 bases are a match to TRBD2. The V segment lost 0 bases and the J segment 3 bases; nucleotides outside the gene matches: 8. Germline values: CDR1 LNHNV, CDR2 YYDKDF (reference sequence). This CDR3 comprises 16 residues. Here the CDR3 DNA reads TGTGCCACCAGCAGAGATGGGGGGGTAAAGAACTACGAGCAGTACTTC. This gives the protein CATSRDGGVKNYEQYF.

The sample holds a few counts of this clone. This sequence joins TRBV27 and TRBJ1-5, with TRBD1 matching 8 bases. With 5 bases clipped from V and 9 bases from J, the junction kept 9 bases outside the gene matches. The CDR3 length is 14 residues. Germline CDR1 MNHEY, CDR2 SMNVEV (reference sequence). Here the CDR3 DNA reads TGTGCCAGCAGTCAAGGGACAGGAGTAAGGCCCCAGCATTTT. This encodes CASSQGTGVRPQHF.

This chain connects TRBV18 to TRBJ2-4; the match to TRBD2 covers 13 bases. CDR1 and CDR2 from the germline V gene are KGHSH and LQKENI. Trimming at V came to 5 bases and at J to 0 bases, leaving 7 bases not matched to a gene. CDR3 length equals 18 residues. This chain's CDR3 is CASSTTSGGSLAKNIQYF. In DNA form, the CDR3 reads TGTGCCAGCTCAACGACTAGCGGGGGGTCACTAGCCAAAAACATTCAGTACTTC.

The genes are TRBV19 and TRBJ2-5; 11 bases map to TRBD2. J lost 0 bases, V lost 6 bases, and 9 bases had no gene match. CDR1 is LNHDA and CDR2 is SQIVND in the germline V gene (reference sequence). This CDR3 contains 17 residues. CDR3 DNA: TGTGCCAGTAGGCCGGGACTAGCGGACAAGTACCAAGAGACCCAGTACTTC. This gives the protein CASRPGLADKYQETQYF.

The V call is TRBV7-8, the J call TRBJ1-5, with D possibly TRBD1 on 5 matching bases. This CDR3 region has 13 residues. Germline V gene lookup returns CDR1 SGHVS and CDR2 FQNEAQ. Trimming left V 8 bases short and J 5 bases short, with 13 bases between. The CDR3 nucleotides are TGTGCCAGCGGGGAAGACAGTTATCAGCCCCAGCATTTT. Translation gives CASGEDSYQPQHF.

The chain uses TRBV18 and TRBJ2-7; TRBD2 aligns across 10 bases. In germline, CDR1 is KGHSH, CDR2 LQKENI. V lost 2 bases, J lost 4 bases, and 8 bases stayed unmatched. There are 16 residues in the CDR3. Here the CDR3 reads CASSPVGTSALYEQYF. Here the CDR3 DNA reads TGTGCCAGCTCACCAGTGGGGACTAGCGCATTGTACGAGCAGTACTTC.

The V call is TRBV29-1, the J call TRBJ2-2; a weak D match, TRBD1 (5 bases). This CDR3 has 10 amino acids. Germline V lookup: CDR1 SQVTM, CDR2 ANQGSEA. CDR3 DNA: TGCACCCCAGGGACCGGGGAGCTGTTTTTT. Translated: CTPGTGELFF.

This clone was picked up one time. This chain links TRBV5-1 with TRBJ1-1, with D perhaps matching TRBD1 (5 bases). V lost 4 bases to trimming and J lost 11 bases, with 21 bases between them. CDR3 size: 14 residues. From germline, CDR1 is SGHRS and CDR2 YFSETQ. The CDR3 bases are TGCGCCAGCAGCCCGACACCCGGCACAGGTCGGGCTTTCTTT. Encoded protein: CASSPTPGTGRAFF.

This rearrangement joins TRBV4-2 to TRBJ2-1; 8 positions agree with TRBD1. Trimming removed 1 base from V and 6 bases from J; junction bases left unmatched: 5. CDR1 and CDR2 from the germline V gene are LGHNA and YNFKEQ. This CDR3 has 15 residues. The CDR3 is CASSQVLQGVNEQFF. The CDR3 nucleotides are TGTGCCAGCAGCCAAGTACTACAGGGGGTCAATGAGCAGTTCTTC.

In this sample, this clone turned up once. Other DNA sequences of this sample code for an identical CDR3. Written as DNA, the CDR3 is TGTGCCAGCAGCGTGGCGACAGGGTACGAGCAGTACTTC. It translates to CASSVATGYEQYF. V usage is TRBV9 and J usage is TRBJ2-7, with 7 bases fitting TRBD1. Per germline, CDR1 SGDLS and CDR2 YYNGEE. The CDR3 sequence is 13 residues long. The J segment lost 4 bases and the V segment lost 2 bases, leaving 3 bases of the junction unmatched.

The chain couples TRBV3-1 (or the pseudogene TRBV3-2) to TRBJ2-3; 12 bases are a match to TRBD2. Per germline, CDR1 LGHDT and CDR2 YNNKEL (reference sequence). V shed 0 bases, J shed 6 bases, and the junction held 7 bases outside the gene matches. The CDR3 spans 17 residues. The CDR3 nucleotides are TGTGCCAGCAGCCAAGAGACTCTAGCGGGGGGGCCCGATACGCAGTATTTT. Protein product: CASSQETLAGGPDTQYF.

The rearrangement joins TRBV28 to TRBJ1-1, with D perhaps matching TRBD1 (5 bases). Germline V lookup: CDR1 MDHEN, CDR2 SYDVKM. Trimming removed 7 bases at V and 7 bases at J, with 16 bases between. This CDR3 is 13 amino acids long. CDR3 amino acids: CASIQGGGDEAFF. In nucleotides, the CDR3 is TGTGCCAGCATCCAGGGTGGGGGGGATGAAGCTTTCTTT.

The CDR3 spells CASSPRTEGGGYTF. The CDR3 bases are TGTGCCAGCTCACCACGGACTGAAGGAGGTGGCTACACCTTC. The chain is built from TRBV18 and TRBJ1-2; D gene ambiguous. The CDR3 is 14 residues long. Trimming removed 1 base at V and 7 bases at J, with 13 bases between. Germline loops: CDR1 KGHSH, CDR2 LQKENI.

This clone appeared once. The CDR3: CASSRTVQETQYF. The CDR3 DNA reads TGTGCCAGCAGTCGGACAGTCCAAGAGACCCAGTACTTC. V and J are TRBV12-3 or TRBV12-4 and TRBJ2-5, with D possibly TRBD1 on 6 matching bases. This CDR3 has 13 residues. Trimming stripped 5 bases from V and 1 base from J, with 8 bases between.

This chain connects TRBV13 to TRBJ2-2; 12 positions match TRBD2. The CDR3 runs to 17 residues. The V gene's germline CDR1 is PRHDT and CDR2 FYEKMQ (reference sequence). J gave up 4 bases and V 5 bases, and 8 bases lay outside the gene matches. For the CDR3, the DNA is TGTGCCAGCAGCCCCGGTTCTAGCGGGAGGGGCACCGGGGAGCTGTTTTTT. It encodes CASSPGSSGRGTGELFF.